This T cell receptor beta chain was captured by sequencing in a study of T cells in localized non-small cell lung cancer (dated by TCRdb to 2020 to 2021). Describing the broader study: The study examined T cell repertoires in a few hundred patients with early-stage NSCLC and compared tumors with uninvolved tumor-adjacent lungs. Of the NSCLC patients, about 130 were male and some 97 were female, and the mean age was roughly 61 years. The cohort comprised roughly 220 treatment-naïve NSCLC patients with resected, localized lung tumors.

In this sample, this clone turned up once. The antigen this receptor binds is unknown. Base qualities are missing; no much larger clone stands one base away. The immunoSEQ Assay was used to sequence TCR beta CDR3 regions from DNA. The authors processed their data as follows. T cell density was computed as TCR beta template counts normalized to usable DNA estimated by amplifying housekeeping genes. Using the preseqR package, richness was estimated by extrapolating to 120,000 templates for tissue samples and 400,000 templates for PBMC samples. Clonality was defined by subtracting Pielou's evenness from one. Differential abundance testing on productive amino-acid clonotypes, with a minimum total count of 5 and an alpha of 0.1, was used to identify tissue-enriched TCRs. Repertoire overlap between compartments was quantified with the Jaccard Index and Morisita Overlap Index. GLIPH grouped TCR beta CDR3s together with public tetramer-defined viral CDR3s, and a viral motif had to include at least three viral sequences and also show V-gene enrichment. The source is immuneACCESS, and TCRdb retained only in-frame sequences with V and J called. Part of the clones is not carried over; for the studies checked, unresolved V genes explain less than half of this, and the remainder is unexplained. V, J and clone size derive from that table, while D and trimming were established from the DNA sequence. Counted in this sample were tens of thousands of clones; 70% to 85% of them appeared once. The leading ten clones occupy 1.3% of the sample.

General findings and caveats noted by the study authors: Longer overall survival was associated with higher T cell density in blood, whereas shorter survival was associated with higher clonality in adjacent lung. Multi-region tumor sequencing was not performed, so intratumor heterogeneity could not be excluded. The highest T cell clonality was observed in uninvolved tumor-adjacent lung, where clonality exceeded that of tumor, suggesting that antigenic responses were more focused in uninvolved tumor-adjacent lung. Because the study design was exploratory, TCR variables were selected using unadjusted p-values without false-discovery rate correction. A median of approximately 50 of the top 100 tumor clones turned up in the paired uninvolved adjacent lung, and under 30 of those clones also ranked among the top 100 of that same adjacent lung.

At diagnosis, peripheral blood, uninvolved tumor-adjacent lung and tumor were collected and stored as a combination of fresh-frozen and FFPE material. For TCR repertoire profiling, blood samples were analyzed as peripheral blood mononuclear cells. The input for sequencing was peripheral blood, taken before any cancer treatment. The sequence was collected from a female donor older than 55 with stage I lung adenocarcinoma.

The nucleotide sequence is TGTGCCAGCAGCTCCCCCGACCGGGACAGGGAGTACTTC. Its amino acids are CASSSPDRDREYF. The chain couples TRBV5-4 to TRBJ2-7; TRBD1 lines up with 9 middle nucleotides. Here V drops 3 bases and J drops 11 bases, and the junction holds 9 bases not matched to any gene. CDR3 length: 13 amino acids, cysteine to phenylalanine. The DNA shown is the 39-base CDR3, in frame from base 1. Looking up the germline V gene (reference sequence) yields CDR1 SGHNT and CDR2 YYREEE.